The 30 T cell receptor beta chains below come from one sample, sequenced in a study of PD-1 blockade in classical Hodgkin lymphoma. Method: immunoSEQ multiplex PCR; TCRdb's copy keeps in-frame clones and lacks some. The profile covers roughly 21,000 clones, with 85% to 90% appearing a single time and roughly 14% taken by the ten largest. The time point was: cycle 4 day 1 (C4D1), after less than 7 weeks of nivolumab. All the patients suffered relapse after autologous stem cell transplantation, and brentuximab vedotin exposure differed. The input for sequencing was peripheral blood mononuclear cells (PBMCs), taken before the fourth cycle of nivolumab. The receptors were gathered from a human donor with classical Hodgkin lymphoma.

The rearrangement links TRBV27 to TRBJ2-6; D is unresolved. The V and J ends lost 8 bases and 0 bases respectively, with 8 bases between them. CDR3 length: 14 amino acids. CDR1 and CDR2 from the germline V gene are MNHEY and SMNVEV (reference sequence). The CDR3 loop is CASSVFSGANVLTF. For the CDR3, the DNA is TGTGCCAGCTCTGTCTTCTCTGGGGCCAACGTCCTGACTTTC. The full variable domain, its missing parts supplied by reference TRBV27 and TRBJ2-6, is EAQVTQNPRYLITVTGKKLTVTCSQNMNHEYMSWYRQDPGLGLRQIYYSMNVEVTDKGDVPEGYKVSRKEKRNFPLILESPSPNQTSLYFCASSVFSGANVLTFGAGSRLTVL.

V gene TRBV10-2 combines with J gene TRBJ1-1; unclear D gene. CDR1 is WSHSY and CDR2 is SAAADI in the germline V gene. This CDR3 is 14 amino acids long. V lost 4 bases and J lost 0, with 9 bases in between. For the CDR3, the DNA is TGCGCCAGCAGTGTACCAGAGATGAACACTGAAGCTTTCTTT. Its translation: CASSVPEMNTEAFF.

The gene calls are TRBV14 and TRBJ2-7; D perhaps matches TRBD1 (6 bases). Trimming took off 2 bases at V and 4 bases at J, with 12 bases between the two ends. Per germline, CDR1 SGHDN and CDR2 FVKESK. The CDR3 runs to 14 residues. The CDR3 nucleotides read TGTGCCAGCAGCCAATTAGGGACATCTTACGAGCAGTACTTC. This codes for CASSQLGTSYEQYF. The full variable domain, rest sourced from reference TRBV14 and TRBJ2-7, is EAGVTQFPSHSVIEKGQTVTLRCDPISGHDNLYWYRRVMGKEIKFLLHFVKESKQDESGMPNNRFLAERTGGTYSTLKVQPAELEDSGVYFCASSQLGTSYEQYFGPGTRLTVT.

This chain connects TRBV27 to TRBJ1-2, with D tentatively TRBD1 (6 bases). Trimming pared 5 bases from V and 7 bases from J, leaving 14 bases between. The CDR3 runs to 13 residues. Germline V gene data show CDR1 as MNHEY and CDR2 as SMNVEV (reference sequence). Here the CDR3 reads CASSADRSGGYTF. The CDR3 nucleotides read TGTGCCAGCAGTGCCGACAGGTCGGGTGGCTACACCTTC.

The chain has TRBV7-2 and TRBJ2-5; TRBD2 agrees at 13 bases. After removal of 5 bases from V and 5 bases from J, the junction contained 8 bases not matched to a gene. The germline V gene encodes CDR1 SGHTA and CDR2 FQGNSA. The CDR3 spans 16 residues. The CDR3 DNA reads as TGTGCCAGCAGCCTCAGGACTAGCGGGGGCGGGGAGACCCAGTACTTC. Translation: CASSLRTSGGGETQYF.

J is TRBJ1-2 and V is TRBV15; D ambiguous. The CDR3 loop spans 14 amino acids. Trimming took off 1 base at V and 4 bases at J, with 10 bases between the two ends. In germline, CDR1 is LNHNV, CDR2 YYDKDF (reference sequence). In nucleotides, the CDR3 is TGTGCCACCAGCAGAGGCAGGTCCTCCTATGGCTACACCTTC. Encoded protein: CATSRGRSSYGYTF.

The chain combines TRBV7-9 with TRBJ2-1; TRBD1 matches 11 bases. The CDR3 contains 14 residues. J lost 8 bases, V lost 1 base, and 1 base had no gene match. Germline V gene lookup returns CDR1 SEHNR and CDR2 FQNEAQ (reference sequence). CDR3 in amino acids: CASSLGTGGDEQFF. In DNA, the CDR3 is TGTGCCAGCAGCTTAGGGACAGGGGGCGATGAGCAGTTCTTC.

The chain carries TRBV10-3 and TRBJ2-2; 10 bases agree with TRBD1. The V gene end was trimmed by 5 bases and the J gene end by 9 bases; junction bases not matched to a gene: 9. This CDR3 spans 15 amino acids. CDR1 and CDR2 from the germline V gene are ENHRY and SYGVKD. CDR3 loop: CAISTTGTGVRELFF. For the CDR3, the DNA is TGTGCCATCAGTACCACCGGGACAGGGGTCCGGGAGCTGTTTTTT.

J is TRBJ1-3 and V is TRBV6-6, with 8 positions matching TRBD1. CDR3 length: 15 residues. Trimming at V came to 4 bases and at J to 2 bases, leaving 4 bases not matched to a gene. Germline CDR1 MNHNY, CDR2 SVGAGI (reference sequence). DNA of the CDR3: TGTGCCAGCAGTTCCGGACAGGGAACTGGAAACACCATATATTTT. Amino acid sequence: CASSSGQGTGNTIYF.

The gene calls are TRBV7-6 and TRBJ1-6; D perhaps matches TRBD1 (5 bases). V dropped 5 bases and J dropped 7 bases, with 12 bases sitting between them. Germline assignment: CDR1 SGHVS and CDR2 FNYEAQ. The CDR3 contains 14 residues. The DNA for the CDR3 is TGTGCCAGCAGCGGCGGGGGAAGAAATTCACCCCTCCACTTT. It encodes CASSGGGRNSPLHF. Combining the CDR3 with reference TRBV7-6 and TRBJ1-6 gives the whole variable domain GAGVSQSPRYKVTKRGQDVALRCDPISGHVSLYWYRQALGQGPEFLTYFNYEAQQDKSGLPNDRFSAERPEGSISTLTIQRTEQRDSAMYRCASSGGGRNSPLHFGNGTRLTVT.

By frequency in the sample, this clone is medium-sized. The rearrangement links TRBV28 to TRBJ1-6; D ambiguous. This CDR3 is built from 16 residues. The germline V gene has CDR1 MDHEN and CDR2 SYDVKM. V lost 4 bases and J 4 bases, leaving 14 bases between the germline ends. CDR3 DNA sequence: TGTGCCAGCAGTTGCTGGCCAGAAACTTATAATTCACCCCTCCACTTT. Its protein is CASSCWPETYNSPLHF.

The chain uses TRBV4-1 and TRBJ2-1; D unresolved. The V and J ends lost 2 bases and 1 base respectively, with 6 bases between them. Looked up from germline, CDR1 is MGHRA and CDR2 is YSYEKL. CDR3 length: 14 amino acids. The CDR3 nucleotides are TGCGCCAGCAGCCAAATATTATCCTACAATGAGCAGTTCTTC. Protein sequence: CASSQILSYNEQFF.

The chain combines TRBV4-3 with TRBJ1-2, with D possibly being TRBD1 (5 bases). V lost 0 bases to trimming and J lost 4 bases, with 15 bases between them. The CDR3 spans 16 residues. Germline lookup yields CDR1 LGHNA and CDR2 YSLEER. The chain's CDR3 is CASSQDLEGRTYGYTF. In DNA, the CDR3 is TGCGCCAGCAGCCAAGATTTGGAGGGGAGGACCTATGGCTACACCTTC.

The V call is TRBV6-1, the J call TRBJ2-1, with 8 positions matching TRBD1. Per the germline V gene, CDR1 is MNHNS and CDR2 is SASEGT. The CDR3 loop spans 14 amino acids. V was clipped by 6 bases and J by 3 bases; unmatched bases: 4. The chain's CDR3 is CASSGQGSYNEQFF. The DNA for the CDR3 is TGTGCCAGCAGCGGACAGGGAAGCTACAATGAGCAGTTCTTC.

This sequence joins TRBV27 and TRBJ2-7; D not certain. This CDR3 has 14 amino acids. Germline CDR1 and CDR2: MNHEY and SMNVEV (reference sequence). V dropped 0 bases and J dropped 0 bases, with 6 bases sitting between them. The CDR3 DNA reads as TGTGCCAGCAGTTTATCACTTAACTCCTACGAGCAGTACTTC. Protein sequence: CASSLSLNSYEQYF.

The chain uses TRBV19 and TRBJ1-3; D not resolved. V was shortened by 7 bases and J by 0 bases, with 7 bases between the two germline ends. Germline CDR1 and CDR2: LNHDA and SQIVND (reference sequence). This CDR3 contains 13 residues. In DNA, the CDR3 is TGTGCCAGTACCCTGAGCTCTGGAAACACCATATATTTT. The encoded protein is CASTLSSGNTIYF.

The chain carries TRBV2 and TRBJ1-1, with D unclear. The CDR3 runs to 14 residues. Germline CDR1 reads SNHLY; CDR2 reads FYNNEI. Trimming took off 5 bases at V and 0 bases at J, with 10 bases between the two ends. The DNA of the CDR3 is TGTGCCAGCAGTCTCCATCATTTGAACACTGAAGCTTTCTTT. This sequence encodes CASSLHHLNTEAFF.

This chain joins TRBV30 and TRBJ2-3, with 7 positions matching TRBD2. The V segment lost 2 bases and the J segment 2 bases; nucleotides outside the gene matches: 7. The CDR3 has 15 amino acids. Germline V gene sequence: CDR1 GTSNPN, CDR2 SVGIG (reference sequence). DNA of the CDR3: TGTGCCTGGAGTCCTTTGGGGGGGACCACAGATACGCAGTATTTT. The encoded protein is CAWSPLGGTTDTQYF.

The chain joins TRBV7-8 to TRBJ1-4; no definite D call. Germline V gene lookup returns CDR1 SGHVS and CDR2 FQNEAQ. The CDR3 consists of 16 residues. The V gene lost 5 bases and the J gene lost 4 bases, with 17 bases spanning the gap. The CDR3 nucleotides are TGTGCCAGCAGCCCGCGATCGGTTACGGGTAATGAAAAACTGTTTTTT. This encodes CASSPRSVTGNEKLFF.

This clone is a singleton in its sample. The gene calls are TRBV6-1 and TRBJ1-5, with no clear D. There are 12 residues in the CDR3. The germline V gene has CDR1 MNHNS and CDR2 SASEGT. Trimming removed 2 bases at V and 7 bases at J, with 6 bases between. The CDR3 DNA sequence: TGTGCCAGCAGTGAAAGGGCCCAGCCCCAGCATTTT. Amino acids: CASSERAQPQHF.

The rearrangement uses TRBV7-8 and TRBJ2-7; 11 nucleotides line up with TRBD2. V lost 4 bases, J lost 3 bases, and 11 bases stayed unmatched. Germline CDR1 and CDR2: SGHVS and FQNEAQ. The CDR3 loop spans 17 amino acids. CDR3 bases: TGTGCCAGCAGCTCCGCTGTACTAGCGGGAGTTGGCTACGAGCAGTACTTC. Its translation: CASSSAVLAGVGYEQYF. The variable domain in full, completed from reference TRBV7-8 and TRBJ2-7, reads GAGVSQSPRYKVAKRGQDVALRCDPISGHVSLFWYQQALGQGPEFLTYFQNEAQLDKSGLPSDRFFAERPEGSVSTLKIQRTQQEDSAVYLCASSSAVLAGVGYEQYFGPGTRLTVT.

This clone occurred a few times. The CDR3 protein is CASSQVVGQTVSGNTIYF. DNA of the CDR3: TGCGCCAGCAGCCAAGTGGTTGGACAAACTGTCTCTGGAAACACCATATATTTT. The chain recombines TRBV4-3 with TRBJ1-3, with D possibly being TRBD1 (5 bases). Deletions cut 1 base from V and 0 bases from J, with 16 bases between. Germline V gene sequence: CDR1 LGHNA, CDR2 YSLEER. The CDR3 runs to 18 residues.

V and J are TRBV28 and TRBJ2-3, with 8 bases identical to TRBD2. This CDR3 has 16 residues. The V and J ends lost 3 bases and 2 bases, in that order; junction bases with no gene match: 7. Germline-derived CDR1 and CDR2 are MDHEN and SYDVKM. This CDR3 reads CASSFGAGGATDTQYF. In DNA, the CDR3 is TGTGCCAGCAGTTTTGGGGCGGGGGGTGCCACAGATACGCAGTATTTT.

The chain combines TRBV28 with TRBJ2-1, with D unresolved. The germline V and J ends were trimmed by 5 bases and 5 bases, with 13 bases remaining between them. The CDR3 runs 14 residues. Germline lookup yields CDR1 MDHEN and CDR2 SYDVKM. Here the CDR3 DNA reads TGTGCCAGCAGTAATTGGCGGCAGGACAATGAGCAGTTCTTC. As protein: CASSNWRQDNEQFF. Supplemented by reference TRBV28 and TRBJ2-1, the full variable domain reads DVKVTQSSRYLVKRTGEKVFLECVQDMDHENMFWYRQDPGLGLRLIYFSYDVKMKEKGDIPEGYSVSREKKERFSLILESASTNQTSMYLCASSNWRQDNEQFFGPGTRLTVL.

The CDR3 DNA follows: TGCAGTGCGGACGTAGGCTACGAGCAGTACTTC. As protein: CSADVGYEQYF. This chain connects TRBV20-1 to TRBJ2-7; D uncertain. Germline CDR1 reads DFQATT; CDR2 reads SNEGSKA (reference sequence). This CDR3 has 11 amino acids. Deletions cut 6 bases from V and 3 bases from J, with 9 bases between.

The J gene is TRBJ1-1, the V gene TRBV19, with TRBD1 matching over 8 bases. The CDR3 loop spans 16 amino acids. After removal of 7 bases from V and 0 bases from J, the junction contained 10 bases not matched to a gene. Germline CDR1 reads LNHDA; CDR2 reads SQIVND (reference sequence). The CDR3 loop is CASTFPGTGVNTEAFF. CDR3 coding DNA: TGTGCCAGTACCTTCCCGGGGACAGGTGTGAACACTGAAGCTTTCTTT. The full variable domain, its missing parts supplied by reference TRBV19 and TRBJ1-1, is DGGITQSPKYLFRKEGQNVTLSCEQNLNHDAMYWYRQDPGQGLRLIYYSQIVNDFQKGDIAEGYSVSREKKESFPLTVTSAQKNPTAFYLCASTFPGTGVNTEAFFGQGTRLTVV.

The chain employs TRBV4-3 and TRBJ1-1; tentatively, D is TRBD1 (6 bases). Per the germline V gene, CDR1 is LGHNA and CDR2 is YSLEER. This CDR3 is 13 amino acids long. Trimming cost V 2 bases and J 5 bases, with 9 bases left between them. CDR3 sequence (DNA): TGCGCCAGCAGCCAAAGCAGGGGAACTGAAGCTTTCTTT. The encoded protein is CASSQSRGTEAFF.

In this sample, this clone turned up a few times. The V gene is TRBV7-9, the J gene TRBJ2-2; unclear D gene. V was clipped by 5 bases and J by 5 bases, with 12 bases between them. CDR1 is SEHNR and CDR2 is FQNEAQ in the germline V gene (reference sequence). This CDR3 is 14 amino acids long. In nucleotides, the CDR3 is TGTGCCAGCAGCCGTGCAAGTTGGACCGGGGAGCTGTTTTTT. Its translation is CASSRASWTGELFF.

The V and J genes are TRBV19 and TRBJ1-3, with D uncertain. Germline V gives CDR1 LNHDA, CDR2 SQIVND (reference sequence). The CDR3 is 14 amino acids. V was shortened by 3 bases and J by 0 bases, with 6 bases between the two germline ends. The CDR3 sequence: CASSMWTSGNTIYF. The CDR3 nucleotides are TGTGCCAGTAGTATGTGGACCTCTGGAAACACCATATATTTT. The full variable domain, in which reference TRBV19 and TRBJ1-3 provide the parts outside the CDR3, is DGGITQSPKYLFRKEGQNVTLSCEQNLNHDAMYWYRQDPGQGLRLIYYSQIVNDFQKGDIAEGYSVSREKKESFPLTVTSAQKNPTAFYLCASSMWTSGNTIYFGEGSWLTVV.

This clone was picked up one time. The V call is TRBV4-1, the J call TRBJ2-5, with a tentative D call TRBD1 (5 bases). There are 15 residues in the CDR3. V shed 1 base and J shed 0 bases, with 9 bases lying between them. Germline CDR1 is MGHRA and CDR2 is YSYEKL. CDR3 sequence reads: CASSQGDRNQETQYF. CDR3 DNA: TGCGCCAGCAGCCAAGGAGACAGAAACCAAGAGACCCAGTACTTC.